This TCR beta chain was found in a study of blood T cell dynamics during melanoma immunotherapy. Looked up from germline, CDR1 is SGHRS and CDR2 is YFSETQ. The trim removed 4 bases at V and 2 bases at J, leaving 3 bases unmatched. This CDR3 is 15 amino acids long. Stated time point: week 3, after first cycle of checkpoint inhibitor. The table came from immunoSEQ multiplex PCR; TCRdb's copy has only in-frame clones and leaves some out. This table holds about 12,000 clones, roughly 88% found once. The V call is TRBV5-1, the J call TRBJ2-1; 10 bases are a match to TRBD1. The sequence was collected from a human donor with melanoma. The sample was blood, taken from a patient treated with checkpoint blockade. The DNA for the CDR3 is TGCGCCAGCAGCCCGGGACAGGGGACCTACAATGAGCAGTTCTTC. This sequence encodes CASSPGQGTYNEQFF.